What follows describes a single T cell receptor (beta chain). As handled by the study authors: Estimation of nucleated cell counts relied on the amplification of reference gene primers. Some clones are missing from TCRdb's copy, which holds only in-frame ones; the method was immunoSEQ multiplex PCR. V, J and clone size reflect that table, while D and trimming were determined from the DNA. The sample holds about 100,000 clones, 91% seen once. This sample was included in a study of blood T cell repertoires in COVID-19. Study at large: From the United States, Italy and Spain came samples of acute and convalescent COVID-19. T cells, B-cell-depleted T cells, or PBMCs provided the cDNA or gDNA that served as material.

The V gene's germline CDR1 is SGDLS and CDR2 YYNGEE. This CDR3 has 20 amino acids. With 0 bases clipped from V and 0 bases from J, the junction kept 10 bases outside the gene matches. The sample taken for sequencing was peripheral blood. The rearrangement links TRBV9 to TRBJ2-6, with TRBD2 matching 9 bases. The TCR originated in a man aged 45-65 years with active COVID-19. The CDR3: CASSVEVAGAIHSGANVLTF. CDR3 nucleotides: TGTGCCAGCAGCGTAGAAGTAGCGGGGGCGATCCACTCTGGGGCCAACGTCCTGACTTTC.